The 11 T cell receptor beta chains below were found in one sample sequenced in a study of blood T cells in healthy people across ages. Together with a sample-barcoded 5' primer, a J-beta primer mix was included in a second PCR lasting about 6 to 11 cycles. TCRdb re-called the 5' RACE reads through MiXCR, storing one row per CDR3 protein. This table holds about a million distinct CDR3 sequences, roughly 50% found once. Source material: blood. The origin of the receptors is a woman aged 55-69 years in good health.

This clonotype was found a few times. The chain carries TRBV7-9 and TRBJ2-2; tentatively, D is TRBD2 (5 bases). CDR3 length equals 15 residues. The germline V gene has CDR1 SEHNR and CDR2 FQNEAQ (reference sequence). V dropped 2 bases and J dropped 3 bases, with 10 bases sitting between them. The CDR3 DNA is TGTGCCAGCAGCTTACGGGGTTCGGACACCGGGGAGCTGTTTTTT. This sequence encodes CASSLRGSDTGELFF.

The gene calls are TRBV20-1 and TRBJ1-2; D may be TRBD1 (6 bases). The CDR3 extends over 13 amino acids. V was clipped by 6 bases and J by 9 bases, with 20 bases between them. Germline values: CDR1 DFQATT, CDR2 SNEGSKA (reference sequence). CDR3 sequence: CSAFWGGLGSYTF. The CDR3 coding sequence is TGCAGTGCCTTCTGGGGGGGCTTAGGGAGCTACACCTTC.

This clonotype was counted only a few times. The chain is built from TRBV25-1 and TRBJ1-5; D call uncertain. This CDR3 is 13 amino acids long. The ends were cut back, 7 bases at V and 1 base at J, with 8 bases in the middle. Germline V lookup: CDR1 MGHDK, CDR2 SYGVNS. The CDR3, as DNA: TGTGCCAGCATTGTGGTGAGCAATCAGCCCCAGCATTTT. Translating gives CASIVVSNQPQHF.

In DNA, the CDR3 is TGCAGTGCTAGAGATCCAAGGATTTCCTACGAGCAGTACTTC. Protein product: CSARDPRISYEQYF. The genes are TRBV20-1 and TRBJ2-7; D gene unclear. The V gene lost 0 bases and the J gene lost 1 base, with 10 bases spanning the gap. This CDR3 has 14 amino acids. Looked up from germline, CDR1 is DFQATT and CDR2 is SNEGSKA (reference sequence).

CDR3 in amino acids: CASSRFGTGKNTDTQYF. DNA for the CDR3: TGTGCCAGCAGCCGATTTGGGACAGGGAAAAACACAGATACGCAGTATTTT. This rearrangement joins TRBV7-3 to TRBJ2-3; 9 bases map to TRBD1. This CDR3 region has 17 residues. The J segment lost 2 bases and the V segment lost 5 bases, leaving 11 bases of the junction unmatched. Germline V gives CDR1 SGHTA, CDR2 FQGTGA.

This clonotype was seen a handful of times. The chain couples TRBV27 to TRBJ2-6; no reliable D call. The CDR3 extends over 16 amino acids. CDR1 is MNHEY, CDR2 SMNVEV, per germline (reference sequence). Trimming shortened V by 5 bases and J by 1 base, and 12 bases separated the two germline ends. CDR3 DNA: TGTGCCAGCAGTCCCATCCGTTCATCTGGGGCCAACGTCCTGACTTTC. Its protein product is CASSPIRSSGANVLTF.

The chain joins TRBV5-1 to TRBJ1-6, with D possibly matching TRBD1 (6 bases). From germline, CDR1 is SGHRS and CDR2 YFSETQ. Trimming cost V 4 bases and J 9 bases, with 17 bases left between them. This CDR3 is 15 amino acids long. The CDR3 bases are TGCGCCAGCAGCCAAGCGTCAGGGGAAGTTTCACCCCTCCACTTT. This gives the protein CASSQASGEVSPLHF.

This clonotype occurred a few times. The chain uses TRBV9 and TRBJ2-3; D possibly corresponds to TRBD2 (6 bases). CDR3 length: 15 amino acids. CDR1 is SGDLS, CDR2 YYNGEE, per germline. Trimming left V 6 bases short and J 0 bases short, with 14 bases between. CDR3: CASNEGGASTDTQYF. The CDR3 nucleotides are TGTGCCAGCAACGAAGGCGGGGCCAGCACAGATACGCAGTATTTT.

The chain couples TRBV15 to TRBJ2-7, with D perhaps TRBD2 (6 bases). V was clipped by 8 bases and J by 4 bases, with 15 bases between them. Germline V gene sequence: CDR1 LNHNV, CDR2 YYDKDF (reference sequence). This CDR3 spans 13 amino acids. CDR3 sequence (DNA): TGTGCCACCGTGGACCCCGGGGGATACGAGCAGTACTTC. This codes for CATVDPGGYEQYF.

This clonotype was seen more than once but under ten times. The rearrangement joins TRBV3-1 to TRBJ2-7, with D hard to call. The CDR3 sequence is 16 residues long. Germline lookup yields CDR1 LGHDT and CDR2 YNNKEL (reference sequence). V lost 1 base and J lost 0, with 13 bases in between. The CDR3 nucleotides read TGTGCCAGCAGCCAAGGGTGGAACGGGTACTCCTACGAGCAGTACTTC. Translation gives CASSQGWNGYSYEQYF.

V and J are TRBV14 and TRBJ2-7; 8 bases are shared with TRBD2. With 1 base clipped from V and 6 bases from J, the junction kept 11 bases outside the gene matches. The germline CDR1 and CDR2 sequences are SGHDN and FVKESK. The CDR3 is 16 amino acids. DNA of the CDR3: TGTGCCAGCAGCCAAGCCCGGGTAGCGGGACGTTCCGAGCAGTACTTC. Residues: CASSQARVAGRSEQYF.